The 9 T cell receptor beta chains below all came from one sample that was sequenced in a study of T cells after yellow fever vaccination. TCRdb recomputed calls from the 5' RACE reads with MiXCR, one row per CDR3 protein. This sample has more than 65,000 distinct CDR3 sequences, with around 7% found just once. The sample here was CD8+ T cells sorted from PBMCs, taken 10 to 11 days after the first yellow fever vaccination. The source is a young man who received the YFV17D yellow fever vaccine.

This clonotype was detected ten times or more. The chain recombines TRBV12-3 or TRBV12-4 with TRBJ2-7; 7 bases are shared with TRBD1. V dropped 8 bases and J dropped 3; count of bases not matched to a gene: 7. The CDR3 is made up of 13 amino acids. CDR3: CASGGTEYYEQYF. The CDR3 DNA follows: TGTGCCAGCGGTGGGACAGAATACTACGAGCAGTACTTC.

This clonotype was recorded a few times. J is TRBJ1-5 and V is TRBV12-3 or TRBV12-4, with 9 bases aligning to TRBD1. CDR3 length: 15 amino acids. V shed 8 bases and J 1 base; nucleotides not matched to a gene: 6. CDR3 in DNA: TGTGCCAGCTGGGACAGGGAAAAGAGCAATCAGCCCCAGCATTTT. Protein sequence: CASWDREKSNQPQHF.

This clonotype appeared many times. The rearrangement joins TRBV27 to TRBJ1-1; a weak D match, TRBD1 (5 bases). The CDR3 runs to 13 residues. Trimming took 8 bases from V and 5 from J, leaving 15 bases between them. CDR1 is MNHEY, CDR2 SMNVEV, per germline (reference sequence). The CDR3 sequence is CASCTPGGTEAFF. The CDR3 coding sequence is TGTGCCAGCTGCACTCCGGGGGGAACTGAAGCTTTCTTT.

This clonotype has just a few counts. The CDR3 DNA is TGTGCCAGCAGTGGGGACTTCCAAGAGACCCAGTACTTC. This translates into CASSGDFQETQYF. The J gene is TRBJ2-5, the V gene TRBV5-6; maybe TRBD2 (6 bases). The V and J ends lost 5 bases and 1 base respectively, with 9 bases between them. CDR3 length equals 13 residues. Germline V gene data show CDR1 as SGHDT and CDR2 as YYEEEE.

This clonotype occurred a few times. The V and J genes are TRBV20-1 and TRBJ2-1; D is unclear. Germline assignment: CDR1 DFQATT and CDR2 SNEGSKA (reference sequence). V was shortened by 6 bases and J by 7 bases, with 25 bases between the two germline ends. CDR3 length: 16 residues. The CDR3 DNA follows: TGCAGTGCCCTCGACGTCAACGACGCATATCTTAATGAGCAGTTCTTC. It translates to CSALDVNDAYLNEQFF.

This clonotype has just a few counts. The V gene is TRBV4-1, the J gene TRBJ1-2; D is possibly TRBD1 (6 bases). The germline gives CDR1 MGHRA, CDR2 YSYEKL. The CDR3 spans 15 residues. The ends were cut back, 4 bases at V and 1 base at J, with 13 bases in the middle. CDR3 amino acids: CASSPGQSLNYGYTF. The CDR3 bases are TGCGCCAGCAGCCCCGGACAGAGCCTTAACTATGGCTACACCTTC.

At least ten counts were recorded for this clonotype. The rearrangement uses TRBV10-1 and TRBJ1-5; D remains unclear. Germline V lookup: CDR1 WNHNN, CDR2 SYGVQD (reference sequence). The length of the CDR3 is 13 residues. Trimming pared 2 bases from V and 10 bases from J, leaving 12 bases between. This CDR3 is CASSEGLAYPQHF. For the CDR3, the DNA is TGCGCCAGCAGTGAGGGATTAGCATATCCCCAGCATTTT.

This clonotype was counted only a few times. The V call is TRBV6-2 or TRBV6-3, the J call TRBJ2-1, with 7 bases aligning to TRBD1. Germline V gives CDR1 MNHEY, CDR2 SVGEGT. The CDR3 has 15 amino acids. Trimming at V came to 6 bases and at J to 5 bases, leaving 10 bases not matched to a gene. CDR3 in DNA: TGTGCCAGCAGCTCGCGACAGGGCAGGAACAATGAGCAGTTCTTC. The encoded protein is CASSSRQGRNNEQFF.

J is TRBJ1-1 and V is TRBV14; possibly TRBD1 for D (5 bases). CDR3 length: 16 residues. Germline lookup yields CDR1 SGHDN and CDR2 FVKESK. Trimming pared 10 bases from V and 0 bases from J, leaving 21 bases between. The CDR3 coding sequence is TGTGCCACCCAACCCTATGAGGGGCGGATGAACACTGAAGCTTTCTTT. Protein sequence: CATQPYEGRMNTEAFF. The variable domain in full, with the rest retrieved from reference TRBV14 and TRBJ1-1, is EAGVTQFPSHSVIEKGQTVTLRCDPISGHDNLYWYRRVMGKEIKFLLHFVKESKQDESGMPNNRFLAERTGGTYSTLKVQPAELEDSGVYFCATQPYEGRMNTEAFFGQGTRLTVV.